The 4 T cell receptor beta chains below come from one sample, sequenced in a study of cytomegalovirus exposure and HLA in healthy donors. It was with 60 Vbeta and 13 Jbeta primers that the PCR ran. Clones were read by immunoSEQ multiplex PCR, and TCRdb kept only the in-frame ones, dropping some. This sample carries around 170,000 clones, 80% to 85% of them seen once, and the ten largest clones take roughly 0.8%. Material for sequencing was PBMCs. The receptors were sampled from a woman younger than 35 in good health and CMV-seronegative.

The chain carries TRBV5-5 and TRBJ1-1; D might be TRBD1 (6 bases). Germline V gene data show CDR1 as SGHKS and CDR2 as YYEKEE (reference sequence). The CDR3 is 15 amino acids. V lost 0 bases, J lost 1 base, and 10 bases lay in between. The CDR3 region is CASSLAAGANTEAFF. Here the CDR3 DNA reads TGTGCCAGCAGCTTGGCCGCAGGGGCGAACACTGAAGCTTTCTTT.

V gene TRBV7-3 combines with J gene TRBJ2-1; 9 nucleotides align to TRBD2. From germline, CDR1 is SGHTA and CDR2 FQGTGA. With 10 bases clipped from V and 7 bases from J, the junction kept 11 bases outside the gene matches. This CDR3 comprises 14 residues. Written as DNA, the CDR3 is TGTGCCAAGTTTAGTCTAGCGGGATCAAATGAGCAGTTCTTC. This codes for CAKFSLAGSNEQFF.

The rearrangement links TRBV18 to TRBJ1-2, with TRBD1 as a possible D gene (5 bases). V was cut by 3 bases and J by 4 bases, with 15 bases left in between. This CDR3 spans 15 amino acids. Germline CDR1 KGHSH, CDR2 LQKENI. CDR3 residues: CASSPGEGEAYGYTF. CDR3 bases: TGTGCCAGCTCACCTGGGGAAGGGGAAGCCTATGGCTACACCTTC. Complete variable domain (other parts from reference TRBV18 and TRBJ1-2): NAGVMQNPRHLVRRRGQEARLRCSPMKGHSHVYWYRQLPEEGLKFMVYLQKENIIDESGMPKERFSAEFPKEGPSILRIQQVVRGDSAAYFCASSPGEGEAYGYTFGSGTRLTVV.

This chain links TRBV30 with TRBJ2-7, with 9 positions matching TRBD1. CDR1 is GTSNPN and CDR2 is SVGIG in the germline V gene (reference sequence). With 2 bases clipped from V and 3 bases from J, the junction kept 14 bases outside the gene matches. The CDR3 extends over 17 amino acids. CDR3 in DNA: TGTGCCTGGAGTTGGCCGTTTCCGGACAGGGGTTTCTACGAGCAGTACTTC. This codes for CAWSWPFPDRGFYEQYF.